The present T cell receptor (beta chain) was sequenced within a study of shared clonotypes between healthy human individuals. Replicate PCRs run on sorted subsets employed approximately 180 ng DNA, roughly 30,000 T cell genomes. Sequencing used immunoSEQ multiplex PCR; TCRdb keeps in-frame clones, though not all of them. The table records under 2.5 million clones, around 93% of them present only once. Concerning this clone: Its antigen is currently unknown. The sample has other DNA sequences that encode this CDR3 too.

General observations from the study: Against clonotypes common to all four donors, non-shared ones had lower generation probabilities. Between a handful of donors, naive CD4 clonotypes were shared at a level of about 5%. What naive subsets generally showed was a larger estimated richness than memory subsets showed.

Sequencing was carried out using naive CD4+ T cells from PBMCs. As to subset: CD45RA+ positively selected. The sequence was obtained from a young man in good health. Some clones in this sample may be carry-over from other donors' samples.

Here the CDR3 DNA reads TGTGCCAGCAGCGTAGGGGGGATGGGACAGCCCCAGCATTTT. Its translation is CASSVGGMGQPQHF. The chain couples TRBV9 to TRBJ1-5, with D possibly being TRBD1 (5 bases). V was clipped by 0 bases and J by 7 bases, with 11 bases between them. CDR3 length equals 14 residues. The germline V gene encodes CDR1 SGDLS and CDR2 YYNGEE.